This TCR beta chain was obtained from a study of T cells in Graves' hyperthyroidism and ophthalmopathy. This clonotype has more than one count but fewer than ten. The antigen is unknown. Amplified regions were TCR beta CDR3 sequences from RNA transcripts. When the TCR CDR3 underwent first-round RT-PCR, the HTBI primer set was used. TCRdb ran MiXCR on the multiplex PCR reads and lists one entry per CDR3 protein. The sample yields a few hundred thousand distinct CDR3 sequences, 20% seen once. Study observations and caveats: The model predicted ophthalmopathy a median around 6 months before onset.

Isolation of PBMCs was performed on approximately 10 ml fresh peripheral blood. The sequenced material came from blood. The sequence came from a man aged 18 to 30 with Graves' hyperthyroidism.

CDR3 amino acids: CASRPTSGSPETQYF. CDR3 nucleotide sequence: TGTGCCAGCAGACCAACTAGCGGGAGCCCTGAGACCCAGTACTTC. The V call is TRBV6-1, the J call TRBJ2-5; 11 nucleotides agree with TRBD2. The junction had 8 bases not matched to a gene; V was cut back by 6 bases and J by 5 bases. The CDR3 spans 15 residues. The germline V gene encodes CDR1 MNHNS and CDR2 SASEGT.